Listed below are T cell receptor beta chains from one sample, sequenced in a study of Tregs in tolerant kidney transplant recipients. The assay was immunoSEQ multiplex PCR, and TCRdb's table has in-frame clones only and misses some. The data hold over 50,000 clones, with over 75% observed a single time. The sample consisted of Tregs from blood, taken before the transplant. The receptor source for this set is a human donor who received a combined kidney and bone marrow transplant. CDR3s include the opening cysteine and the closing phenylalanine or tryptophan. A D gene is named only where the DNA matches it firmly. Clone size appears in some rows only: once, few, many, or a class for an expanded clone.

14	-	TRBJ2-7	-	TRBV19	TGTGCCAGTAGTATAGTAGGGATAAAGGGCGAGCAGTACTTC	CASSIVGIKGEQYF
13	-	TRBJ2-2	-	TRBV6-5	TGTGCCAGCAGTTACGACTTCACCGGGGAGCTGTTTTTT	CASSYDFTGELFF
12	-	TRBJ2-5	-	TRBV18	TGTGCCAGCTCCCGCACACAAGAGACCCAGTACTTC	CASSRTQETQYF
13	once	TRBJ2-7	-	TRBV4-2	TGTGCCAGCAGCCTTTACCCGACCTACGAGCAGTACTTC	CASSLYPTYEQYF
15	-	TRBJ2-6	-	TRBV19	TGTGCCAGTAGTATGTTGGGGTCGGGGGCCAACGTCCTGACTTTC	CASSMLGSGANVLTF
15	-	TRBJ2-7	-	TRBV7-2	TGTGCCAGCAGCCCCTTACCAGGGGACCTCTACGAGCAGTACTTC	CASSPLPGDLYEQYF
15	-	TRBJ1-4	-	TRBV15	TGTGCCACCAGCAGGGAAGGGGGGCTCTTTGAAAAACTGTTTTTT	CATSREGGLFEKLFF
11	-	TRBJ1-2	-	TRBV19	TGTGCCAGTAGTGCAGGATATGGAGACACCTTC	CASSAGYGDTF
13	-	TRBJ2-7	-	TRBV10-2	TGCGCCAGCAGGACCGGGACCGACTACGAGCAGTACTTC	CASRTGTDYEQYF
13	-	TRBJ2-1	-	TRBV28	TGTGCCAGCAGTGGCGGACTGGTCGGTGAGCAGTTCTTC	CASSGGLVGEQFF
13	-	TRBJ1-1	-	TRBV2	TGTGCCAGCAGTGTTATGGGGAACACTGAAGCTTTCTTT	CASSVMGNTEAFF
13	-	TRBJ2-7	-	TRBV21-1	TGTGCCAGCAGCAGGTTGAACCGGCTCGAGCAGTACTTC	CASSRLNRLEQYF
11	-	TRBJ2-3	-	TRBV7-9	TGTGCCAGCAGCTCCTATTATACGCAGTATTTT	CASSSYYTQYF
14	-	TRBJ1-4	TRBD1	TRBV5-1	TGCGCCAGCAGCTTGTCGACAGGGTCTGAAAAACTGTTTTTT	CASSLSTGSEKLFF
16	-	TRBJ1-5	-	TRBV19	TGTGCCAGTATGGGTCGCGGCCAGGCTAGCAATCAGCCCCAGCATTTT	CASMGRGQASNQPQHF
15	-	TRBJ1-2	TRBD1	TRBV5-1	TGCGCCAGCAGACAGAACCTACAGGGGGACTATGGCTACACCTTC	CASRQNLQGDYGYTF
13	-	TRBJ1-1	-	TRBV11-2	TGTGCCAGCAGCCTACAGGGGAACACTGAAGCTTTCTTT	CASSLQGNTEAFF
17	-	TRBJ2-1	-	TRBV5-4	TGTGCCAGCAGCTACGAGACCACAACACGGACGGGCAATGAGCAGTTCTTC	CASSYETTTRTGNEQFF
13	-	TRBJ2-5	-	TRBV10-1	TGCGCCAGCAGTGAGTCGTGGCAAGAGACCCAGTACTTC	CASSESWQETQYF
13	-	TRBJ1-1	-	TRBV28	TGTGCCAGCAGTGGACCGATGAACACTGAAGCTTTCTTT	CASSGPMNTEAFF
17	-	TRBJ2-6	-	TRBV5-8	TGTGCCAGCAGCTCCGGACAGTCCTCCTCTGGGGCCAACGTCCTGACTTTC	CASSSGQSSSGANVLTF
13	-	TRBJ1-1	-	TRBV19	TGTGCCAGTAGTGACCAGGGCAACACTGAAGCTTTCTTT	CASSDQGNTEAFF
13	once	TRBJ1-1	-	TRBV5-1	TGCGCCAGCAGCTTGGCTCAGAACACTGAAGCTTTCTTT	CASSLAQNTEAFF
14	-	TRBJ2-2	-	TRBV4-2	TGTGCCAGCAGCCAAGGGACTAACACCGGGGAGCTGTTTTTT	CASSQGTNTGELFF